Sequencing of this TCR beta chain was carried out in a study of low-dose radiotherapy and immunotherapy resistance in tumors. Study-wide background: Aspirin was administered orally at 300 mg daily for four cycles, commencing on cycle 1 day 1.

This clonotype turned up a few times. Time point here: after trial treatment. Treatment described: LDRT plus nivolumab, ipilimumab, low-dose cyclophosphamide and aspirin (RACIN trial). Eligible patients had advanced solid tumors lacking tumor-infiltrating lymphocytes. TRAV and TRBV primers primed cDNA for both TCRalpha and TCRbeta. The authors amplified TCRs for 20 to 25 PCR cycles with a constant-region primer and a V-primer adapter. TCRdb independently ran MiXCR on the reads; one entry per CDR3 protein. The sample consists of some 100,000 distinct CDR3 sequences, 20% of them appearing once. The TCR was taken from a female donor with ovarian cancer. The specimen was PBMCs, collected after low-dose radiotherapy plus immunotherapy.

CDR3 sequence (DNA): TGTGCCAGCAGTGAAGCGGCGGCGAAAGGGGCCAACGTCCTGACTTTC. It yields the protein CASSEAAAKGANVLTF. V gene TRBV6-2 or TRBV6-3 combines with J gene TRBJ2-6; the D gene is possibly TRBD2 (5 bases). The CDR3 sequence is 16 residues long. V was shortened by 5 bases and J by 4 bases, with 15 bases between the two germline ends. Per the germline V gene, CDR1 is MNHEY and CDR2 is SVGEGT.